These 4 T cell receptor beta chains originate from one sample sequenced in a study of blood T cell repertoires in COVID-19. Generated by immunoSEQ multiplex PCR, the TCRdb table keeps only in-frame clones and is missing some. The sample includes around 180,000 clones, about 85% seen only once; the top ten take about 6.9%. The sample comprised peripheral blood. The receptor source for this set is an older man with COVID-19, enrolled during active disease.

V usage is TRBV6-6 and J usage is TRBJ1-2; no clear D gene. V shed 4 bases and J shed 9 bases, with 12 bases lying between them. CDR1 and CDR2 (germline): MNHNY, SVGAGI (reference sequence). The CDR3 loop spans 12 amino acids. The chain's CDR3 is CASSSLGTSYTF. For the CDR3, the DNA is TGTGCCAGCAGTTCGTTGGGCACGAGCTACACCTTC.

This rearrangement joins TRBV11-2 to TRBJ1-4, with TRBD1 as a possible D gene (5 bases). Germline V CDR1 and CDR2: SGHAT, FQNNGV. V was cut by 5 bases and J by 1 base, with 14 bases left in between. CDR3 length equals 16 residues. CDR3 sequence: CASSPGTRGTNEKLFF. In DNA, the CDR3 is TGTGCCAGCAGCCCGGGGACTCGAGGAACTAATGAAAAACTGTTTTTT.

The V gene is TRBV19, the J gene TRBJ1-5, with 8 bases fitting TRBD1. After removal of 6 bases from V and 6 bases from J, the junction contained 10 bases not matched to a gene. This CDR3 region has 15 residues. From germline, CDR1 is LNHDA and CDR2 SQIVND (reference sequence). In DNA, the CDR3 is TGTGCCAGTAGAAAGGACAGGGCAGTTACTCAGCCCCAGCATTTT. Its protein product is CASRKDRAVTQPQHF. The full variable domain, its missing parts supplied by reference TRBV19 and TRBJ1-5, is DGGITQSPKYLFRKEGQNVTLSCEQNLNHDAMYWYRQDPGQGLRLIYYSQIVNDFQKGDIAEGYSVSREKKESFPLTVTSAQKNPTAFYLCASRKDRAVTQPQHFGDGTRLSIL.

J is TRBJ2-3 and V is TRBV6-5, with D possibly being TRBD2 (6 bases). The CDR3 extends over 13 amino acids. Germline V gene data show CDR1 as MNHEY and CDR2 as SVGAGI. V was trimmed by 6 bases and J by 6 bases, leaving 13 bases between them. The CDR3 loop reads CASRRVLADTQYF. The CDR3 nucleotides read TGTGCCAGCAGGAGGGTCCTAGCGGATACGCAGTATTTT.